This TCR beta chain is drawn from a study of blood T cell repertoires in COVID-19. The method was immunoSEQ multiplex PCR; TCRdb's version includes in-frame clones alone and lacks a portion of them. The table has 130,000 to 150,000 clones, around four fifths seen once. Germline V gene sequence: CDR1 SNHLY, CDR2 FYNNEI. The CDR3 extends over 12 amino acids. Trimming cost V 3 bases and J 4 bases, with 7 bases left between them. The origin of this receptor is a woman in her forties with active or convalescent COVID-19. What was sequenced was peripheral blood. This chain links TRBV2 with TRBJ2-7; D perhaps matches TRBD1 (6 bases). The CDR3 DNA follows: TGTGCCAGCAGTGACCAGGGGTACGAGCAGTACTTC. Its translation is CASSDQGYEQYF.